Each of the 15 T cell receptor beta chains below was sequenced from the same sample in a study of cytomegalovirus exposure and HLA in healthy donors. 60 Vbeta and 13 Jbeta primers were used in PCR. Repertoires were generated with immunoSEQ multiplex PCR, while TCRdb's copy carries only in-frame clones and drops some. The table includes approximately 210,000 clones, about four fifths detected once. Sequencing input: PBMCs. These receptors were obtained from a man aged 18 to 29 in good health and CMV-seronegative.

This clone has just a few counts. This chain joins TRBV19 and TRBJ2-2; 10 bases fit TRBD1. Germline values: CDR1 LNHDA, CDR2 SQIVND (reference sequence). With 5 bases clipped from V and 6 bases from J, the junction kept 3 bases outside the gene matches. This CDR3 has 14 amino acids. CDR3 coding DNA: TGTGCCAGTAGTGGGACAGGGGTTGCCGGGGAGCTGTTTTTT. Translation: CASSGTGVAGELFF.

This chain joins TRBV28 and TRBJ1-4; D perhaps matches TRBD1 (6 bases). Germline CDR1 MDHEN, CDR2 SYDVKM. There are 13 residues in the CDR3. Trimming pared 10 bases from V and 4 bases from J, leaving 13 bases between. In nucleotides, the CDR3 is TGTGCCACCCTCGACAGGCTTAATGAAAAACTGTTTTTT. It codes for CATLDRLNEKLFF.

V gene TRBV7-3 combines with J gene TRBJ2-1; 10 positions agree with TRBD2. CDR1 SGHTA and CDR2 FQGTGA come from the germline V gene. The J segment lost 7 bases and the V segment lost 5 bases, leaving 14 bases of the junction unmatched. This CDR3 spans 17 amino acids. In DNA form, the CDR3 reads TGTGCCAGCAGCGTTAGTTTAGCGGGAGGACCGGGTAATGAGCAGTTCTTC. It yields the protein CASSVSLAGGPGNEQFF.

J is TRBJ2-1 and V is TRBV5-6; TRBD1 matches 8 bases. The CDR3 is 16 residues long. V was pared by 4 bases and J by 8 bases, with 14 bases of the junction left unmatched. CDR1 and CDR2 (germline): SGHDT, YYEEEE. In nucleotides, the CDR3 is TGTGCCAGCAGCCCTGCAACAGGGGGAGGATTCTATGAGCAGTTCTTC. This gives the protein CASSPATGGGFYEQFF.

The chain links TRBV9 to TRBJ2-2; 7 nucleotides line up with TRBD1. Germline V gene sequence: CDR1 SGDLS, CDR2 YYNGEE. This CDR3 region has 13 residues. V trimming: 9 bases; J trimming: 5 bases; junction bases outside the gene matches: 7. The chain's CDR3 is CATQTGSTGELFF. The CDR3 region has the DNA TGTGCCACCCAGACAGGGTCGACCGGGGAGCTGTTTTTT.

The CDR3 protein is CASSQGLAGIQTQYF. CDR3 DNA: TGCGCCAGCAGCCAGGGACTAGCGGGAATACAGACCCAGTACTTC. The J gene is TRBJ2-5, the V gene TRBV4-3; 13 bases are shared with TRBD2. Trimming cost V 3 bases and J 6 bases; bases outside gene matches: 4. Germline V gene data show CDR1 as LGHNA and CDR2 as YSLEER. The CDR3 sequence is 15 residues long.

This chain links TRBV29-1 with TRBJ2-7; 7 bases align to TRBD1. Germline V gene sequence: CDR1 SQVTM, CDR2 ANQGSEA. Unmatched junction bases numbered 4, after V lost 6 bases and J lost 2 bases. The CDR3 contains 12 residues. The CDR3 reads CSVGQPTYEQYF. The CDR3 nucleotides read TGCAGCGTGGGACAGCCGACCTACGAGCAGTACTTC.

The V call is TRBV27, the J call TRBJ2-2; TRBD1 matches 8 bases. CDR1 and CDR2 from the germline V gene are MNHEY and SMNVEV (reference sequence). This CDR3 comprises 14 residues. V lost 3 bases to trimming and J lost 5 bases; unmatched junction nucleotides: 2. The CDR3, as DNA: TGTGCCAGCAGTTTCAGGGGGCTTACCGGGGAGCTGTTTTTT. It encodes CASSFRGLTGELFF.

This chain links TRBV27 with TRBJ2-5; D might be TRBD2 (6 bases). The J call may be incorrect, as the DNA end agrees better with TRBJ2-7. The germline CDR1 and CDR2 sequences are MNHEY and SMNVEV (reference sequence). This CDR3 has 15 residues. CDR3 residues: CASSPGISGLYEQYF. As DNA, the CDR3 is TGTGCCAGCAGTCCCGGTATTAGCGGACTTTACGAGCAGTACTTC.

The chain combines TRBV7-2 with TRBJ1-2; D may be TRBD1 (6 bases). Trimming removed 5 bases from V and 8 bases from J, with 15 bases in between. This CDR3 has 13 residues. The V gene's germline CDR1 is SGHTA and CDR2 FQGNSA. CDR3 region: CASSPGGLPGYTF. CDR3 nucleotide sequence: TGTGCCAGCAGCCCGGGGGGCCTTCCCGGCTACACCTTC.

This clone was seen a single time. The chain joins TRBV9 to TRBJ1-2; TRBD1 might be the D (6 bases). This CDR3 is 15 amino acids long. Germline V lookup: CDR1 SGDLS, CDR2 YYNGEE. Deletions cut 1 base from V and 8 bases from J, with 18 bases between. The CDR3: CASSVSYRTVTGYTF. The CDR3 nucleotides read TGTGCCAGCAGCGTATCCTATCGGACAGTCACCGGCTACACCTTC.

The chain links TRBV19 to TRBJ2-2; the match to TRBD2 covers 9 bases. The CDR3 is 16 amino acids. The germline gives CDR1 LNHDA, CDR2 SQIVND (reference sequence). Trimming took 4 bases from V and 6 from J; bases not matched to a gene: 9. The CDR3: CASSKPFAGGPGELFF. DNA for the CDR3: TGTGCCAGTAGTAAGCCCTTTGCGGGGGGGCCCGGGGAGCTGTTTTTT. The variable domain in full, with the rest retrieved from reference TRBV19 and TRBJ2-2, is DGGITQSPKYLFRKEGQNVTLSCEQNLNHDAMYWYRQDPGQGLRLIYYSQIVNDFQKGDIAEGYSVSREKKESFPLTVTSAQKNPTAFYLCASSKPFAGGPGELFFGEGSRLTVL.

The chain links TRBV5-1 to TRBJ2-7; D might be TRBD2 (6 bases). Trimming removed 4 bases at V and 5 bases at J, with 22 bases between. The CDR3 is 16 amino acids. Germline V gene sequence: CDR1 SGHRS, CDR2 YFSETQ. Written as DNA, the CDR3 is TGCGCCAGCAGCCAAATTGCGGGGTCGTCGCCCCACGAGCAGTACTTC. Translated: CASSQIAGSSPHEQYF.

This clone was observed a single time. The V gene is TRBV6-5, the J gene TRBJ2-5, with 13 nucleotides matching TRBD2. Germline CDR1 MNHEY, CDR2 SVGAGI. The ends lost 6 bases at V and 1 base at J; junction bases unmatched: 2. The length of the CDR3 is 15 residues. The CDR3 region has the DNA TGTGCCAGCAGCCGACTAGCGGGGGGCCAAGAGACCCAGTACTTC. Translated, it gives CASSRLAGGQETQYF.

CDR3: CASSATGEGGNQPQHF. CDR3 nucleotide sequence: TGTGCCAGTAGTGCGACAGGGGAAGGGGGCAATCAGCCCCAGCATTTT. The rearrangement uses TRBV19 and TRBJ1-5, with 8 positions matching TRBD1. The CDR3 spans 16 residues. Germline CDR1 reads LNHDA; CDR2 reads SQIVND (reference sequence). The V and J ends lost 5 bases and 2 bases, in that order; junction bases with no gene match: 8.